A selection of T cell receptor beta chains follows, all from one sample in a study of blood T cell repertoires in COVID-19. TCRdb keeps only in-frame clones here, not all; method: immunoSEQ multiplex PCR. Among around 330,000 clones listed, 88% were seen once. Sequenced material: peripheral blood. The receptors were gathered from a woman aged 25 to 39 with COVID-19, enrolled during active disease. The CDR3 runs from the conserved cysteine through the conserved F or W. The order of the fields is J gene, V gene, clone size, D gene, CDR3 DNA, CDR3 protein. A D gene is named only where the DNA matches it firmly. Expanded clones get a size class; other rows say once, few or many, or leave the size out.

>TRBJ2-2|TRBV3-1/TRBV3-2|NA|NA
TGTGCCAGCAGCCTGGGCGCGAACACCGGGGAGCTGTTTTTT
CASSLGANTGELFF
>TRBJ2-3|TRBV7-2|NA|NA
TGTGCCAGCAGCTCCCTGGGGGCAGCAGATACGCAGTATTTT
CASSSLGAADTQYF
>TRBJ1-1|TRBV29-1|NA|NA
TGCAGCGTTCGCTCCGGGACACTGAACACTGAAGCTTTCTTT
CSVRSGTLNTEAFF
>TRBJ1-2|TRBV18|NA|NA
TGTGCCAGCTCCGCCGACAGCCTCTATGGCTACACCTTC
CASSADSLYGYTF
>TRBJ1-1|TRBV10-3|NA|NA
TGTGCCATCAGTGAACCGGGCCCGGAGGGAACTGAAGCTTTCTTT
CAISEPGPEGTEAFF
>TRBJ2-2|TRBV9|NA|NA
TGTGCCAGCAGCGGCGGGGCATTCGGCACCGGGGAGCTGTTTTTT
CASSGGAFGTGELFF
>TRBJ2-2|TRBV6-2/TRBV6-3|NA|NA
TGTGCCAGCAGTGGAGGAGGATTCCAGACCGGGGAGCTGTTTTTT
CASSGGGFQTGELFF
>TRBJ1-4|TRBV2|NA|NA
TGTGCCAGCACCTCGGCTAGGGGTGAAAAACTGTTTTTT
CASTSARGEKLFF
>TRBJ2-3|TRBV7-2|once|TRBD2
TGTGCCAGCAGCTTAGTGGGACTAGCAGACACAGATACGCAGTATTTT
CASSLVGLADTDTQYF
>TRBJ2-3|TRBV27|NA|TRBD2
TGTGCCAGCAGTAAAGCGGGACGACTATCTACGTCCACAGATACGCAGTATTTT
CASSKAGRLSTSTDTQYF
>TRBJ1-3|TRBV5-5|NA|NA
TGTGCCAGCAGCATCGTCGGAAACACCATATATTTT
CASSIVGNTIYF
>TRBJ1-6|TRBV6-5|NA|TRBD1
TGTGCCAGCAGTCCGGACAGGTCTTCACCCCTCCACTTT
CASSPDRSSPLHF
>TRBJ2-1|TRBV29-1|NA|NA
TGCAGCGTTGAGGGAGCAGAAAACTCCTACAATGAGCAGTTCTTC
CSVEGAENSYNEQFF
>TRBJ2-3|TRBV2|NA|TRBD1
TGTGCCAGCAGGAATCAGGGGGTGACAGATACGCAGTATTTT
CASRNQGVTDTQYF
>TRBJ1-2|TRBV7-2|NA|TRBD1
TGTGCCAGCAGCCATGGGGACAGGGGGGCGGAAGGCTACACCTTC
CASSHGDRGAEGYTF
>TRBJ1-4|TRBV2|NA|NA
TGTGCCAGCAGTGAAGGGAGGGGAAATGAAAAACTGTTTTTT
CASSEGRGNEKLFF
>TRBJ2-3|TRBV28|NA|NA
TGTGCCAGCAGTTTATCCATCACAGATACGCAGTATTTT
CASSLSITDTQYF
>TRBJ2-7|TRBV19|NA|NA
TGTGCCAGTAACCCCGAGAACTCCTACGAGCAGTACTTC
CASNPENSYEQYF
>TRBJ1-2|TRBV5-4|NA|TRBD1
TGTGCCAGCAGCCCCCAGGGGGCGGGAAGGGCCTATGGCTACACCTTC
CASSPQGAGRAYGYTF
>TRBJ2-1|TRBV7-6|NA|TRBD1
TGTGCCAGCAGCCCTAGCCTTGGGACAGGACCTTACAATGAGCAGTTCTTC
CASSPSLGTGPYNEQFF
>TRBJ2-2|TRBV5-1|once|NA
TGCGCCAGCAGCTTGAACAGCAACACCGGGGAGCTGTTTTTT
CASSLNSNTGELFF
>TRBJ1-1|TRBV7-2|NA|NA
TGTGCCAGCAGCCCCACCCAGCGGTCCTGGACTGAAGCTTTCTTT
CASSPTQRSWTEAFF
>TRBJ2-2|TRBV2|NA|TRBD1
TGTGCCAGCAGTCGTAACAGGGGGACCGGGGAGCTGTTTTTT
CASSRNRGTGELFF
>TRBJ2-1|TRBV6-5|NA|NA
TGTGCCAGCATGGCAGGTCCTAATGAGCAGTTCTTC
CASMAGPNEQFF
>TRBJ1-4|TRBV7-8|NA|NA
TGTGCCAGCAGCTTAAACAGGAATGAAAAACTGTTTTTT
CASSLNRNEKLFF
>TRBJ2-1|TRBV15|NA|TRBD2
TGTGCCACCAGCACGTTTAGCGGGGGACACAATGAGCAGTTCTTC
CATSTFSGGHNEQFF
>TRBJ2-1|TRBV2|NA|TRBD2
TGTGCCAGCAGTGAAGGTAGGGGACTAGACCCTGAGCAGTTCTTC
CASSEGRGLDPEQFF
>TRBJ2-5|TRBV2|NA|NA
TGTGCCAGCAGTGAAGCGCTTGCGGGGCAGACCCAGTACTTC
CASSEALAGQTQYF
>TRBJ2-1|TRBV10-1|NA|NA
TGCGCCAGCAGTCAGGTTCCCCAAGAGCAGTTCTTC
CASSQVPQEQFF
>TRBJ2-2|TRBV15|NA|NA
TGTGCCACCAGCAGAGAGGGGGCGGGGGACCTACCTACTATAAACACCGGGGAGCTGTTTTTT
CATSREGAGDLPTINTGELFF
>TRBJ1-2|TRBV7-2|NA|NA
TGTGCCAGCAGCTTAGGGTTGGAGGGCTACACCTTC
CASSLGLEGYTF
>TRBJ1-2|TRBV7-2|few|NA
TGTGCCAGCAGCTTAGAGGGAACAGGACCCTATGGCTACACCTTC
CASSLEGTGPYGYTF
>TRBJ1-1|TRBV5-1|NA|NA
TGCGCCAGCAGCTTGAGACAGACGAACACTGAAGCTTTCTTT
CASSLRQTNTEAFF
>TRBJ2-2|TRBV5-5|NA|NA
TGTGCCAGCACTCAGAGGCCTCACGGAAACACCGGGGAGCTGTTTTTT
CASTQRPHGNTGELFF
>TRBJ1-1|TRBV5-3|NA|NA
TGTGCCAGAAGCTTGCCCTCGTCCGAAGCTTTCTTT
CARSLPSSEAFF
>TRBJ1-1|TRBV2|few|NA
TGTGCCAGCAGCAGGGCCGCTATGAACACTGAAGCTTTCTTT
CASSRAAMNTEAFF
>TRBJ1-6|TRBV5-1|NA|TRBD1
TGCGCCAGCAGCTTGGAAGGGACAGCCAATTCACCCCTCCACTTT
CASSLEGTANSPLHF
>TRBJ1-3|TRBV7-9|NA|NA
TGTGCCATCCCGAGCGGGGTAAACACCATATATTTT
CAIPSGVNTIYF
>TRBJ2-5|TRBV4-1|NA|NA
TGCGCCAGCAGCCAAGAGAGGCCGGCTAAAGGGACCCAGTACTTC
CASSQERPAKGTQYF
>TRBJ1-5|TRBV15|NA|NA
TGTGCCACGAAAACCGCGGAGATTAGCAATCAGCCCCAGCATTTT
CATKTAEISNQPQHF
>TRBJ1-6|TRBV30|NA|NA
TGTGCCTGGAGTCCAGACAGCTCCTATAATTCACCCCTCCACTTT
CAWSPDSSYNSPLHF
>TRBJ2-2|TRBV6-6|NA|NA
TGTGCCAGCAGTTACGTCCAGAACACCGGGGAGCTGTTTTTT
CASSYVQNTGELFF
>TRBJ1-1|TRBV5-1|once|TRBD1
TGCGCCAGCAGCTCGGAGACAGGGGTTGTCACTGAAGCTTTCTTT
CASSSETGVVTEAFF
>TRBJ1-2|TRBV7-2|NA|NA
TGTGCCAGCAGCTTAGATGGCCGAAACTATGGCTACACCTTC
CASSLDGRNYGYTF
>TRBJ1-5|TRBV2|NA|TRBD1
TGTGCCAGCAGTAAAACCGGGACAGGGAGCAATCAGCCCCAGCATTTT
CASSKTGTGSNQPQHF
>TRBJ1-6|TRBV7-9|NA|NA
TGTGCCAGCAGCTTAGGAGGAAATAATTCACCCCTCCACTTT
CASSLGGNNSPLHF
>TRBJ2-7|TRBV7-9|once|NA
TGTGCCAGCAGTCCAGGAGGGCCGTTTAGGGAGCAGTACTTC
CASSPGGPFREQYF
>TRBJ2-1|TRBV6-2/TRBV6-3|NA|NA
TGTGCCAGCAGTTACAGGGGCGGAAAGGATGAGCAGTTCTTC
CASSYRGGKDEQFF
>TRBJ2-5|TRBV9|NA|TRBD2
TGTGCCAGCAGCGTTTGGGCTAGCGGGGGCCAAGAGACCCAGTACTTC
CASSVWASGGQETQYF
>TRBJ2-1|TRBV18|NA|TRBD1
TGTGCCAGCTCACCCTCCTCAGGACAGGGTGAGCAGTTCTTC
CASSPSSGQGEQFF
>TRBJ1-2|TRBV14|NA|NA
TGTGCCAGCAGCCAAGATCCAGGAAACTATGGCTACACCTTC
CASSQDPGNYGYTF
>TRBJ1-2|TRBV4-1|NA|NA
TGCGCCAGCAGCCAAGCGAACAGGGCATCTGGCTACACCTTC
CASSQANRASGYTF
>TRBJ2-7|TRBV19|NA|NA
TGTGCCAGTAGTCCACAGGGATTTAAGTACGAGCAGTACTTC
CASSPQGFKYEQYF
>TRBJ1-2|TRBV28|few|NA
TGTGCCAGCTCTCTCCTCGGCTATGGCTACACCTTC
CASSLLGYGYTF
>TRBJ2-1|TRBV19|NA|TRBD1
TGTGCCAGTAGTACGGGACAGGGGAGCGGCAATGAGCAGTTCTTC
CASSTGQGSGNEQFF
>TRBJ1-2|TRBV27|NA|TRBD1
TGTGCCAGCAGTTTCTCCCGACAGGGGAATGGCTACACCTTC
CASSFSRQGNGYTF